The clone carrying this T cell receptor (beta chain) showed up just once. Its antigen is unknown. The germline CDR1 and CDR2 sequences are MNHEY and SMNVEV (reference sequence). V was clipped by 6 bases and J by 0 bases, with 15 bases between them. The CDR3 totals 15 residues. PCR used 60 Vbeta primers and 13 Jbeta primers. Method: immunoSEQ multiplex PCR; TCRdb's copy keeps in-frame clones and lacks some. The sample includes about 130,000 clones, approximately 75% of them seen just once. The sample is drawn from a study of cytomegalovirus exposure and HLA in healthy donors. For the study at large: Drawn from HLA-typed donors, tens of millions of unique TCRs were held in an early data release.

Study results and caveats: A later analysis found TCR association rates differed by HLA locus, highest for DRB1 and lowest for HLA-C. Analyses of presence and absence presupposed an approximately uniform sequencing depth across donors.

The source is a male donor in good health and CMV-seronegative. Sequenced: PBMCs. The chain recombines TRBV27 with TRBJ2-7, with D perhaps TRBD1 (6 bases). Here the CDR3 reads CASSSTQGSSYEQYF. In DNA form, the CDR3 reads TGTGCCAGCAGCTCAACACAGGGTAGCTCCTACGAGCAGTACTTC.